The present T cell receptor beta chain was sequenced within a study of graft-versus-host responses after intestinal transplantation (dated by TCRdb to 2020 to 2023). Looking at the study overall: Multivisceral, liver-intestinal, or isolated intestinal transplants were received by the recipients. Every recipient was given anti-thymocyte globulin induction, then maintenance tacrolimus and steroids for around three years. Graft-versus-host and host-versus-graft alloreactive T cell clones were tracked in the graft, circulation and bone marrow after intestinal transplantation using bulk TCR-beta CDR3 sequencing. To identify alloreactive clones, pre-transplant mixed lymphocyte reaction products were sequenced and compared with unstimulated pre-transplant donor and recipient T cells. The cohort enrolled under 25 intestinal transplant recipients including one retransplant, and a few patients lacking pretransplant specimens were excluded. A peak of at least 4% donor T cells among recipient peripheral blood mononuclear cells was the definition used for donor T cell macrochimerism. Samples from a few later patients were sequenced in-house on an Illumina MiSeq with MiXCR processing rather than by the commercial service.

The time point label here, explained by the study, means: cells obtained before transplantation from donor or recipient. CD3+CD4+ and CD3+CD8+ populations were FACS-sorted from unstimulated pre-transplant donor and recipient cells taken from spleen or lymph nodes. CDR1 SGHKS and CDR2 YYEKEE are derived from the germline V gene (reference sequence). V sheds 4 bases and J sheds 1 base, leaving 15 bases between their ends. The CDR3 contains 16 residues, cysteine and phenylalanine counted. CDR3 DNA only is kept here, 48 bases in frame from base 1. As regards this clone: The specificity of this receptor is unknown. Per-base quality was not reported, and no clone a single base away is much larger than it.

General conclusions and limits of the study: The conclusions were limited by the relatively low number and heterogeneity of the intestinal transplant patients. Peak levels of circulating GvH clones were associated with declines in HvG clones early after transplant. In the allografts of patients with donor T cell macrochimerism, GvH to HvG T cell clonal ratios were high. GvH clones turned up in recipient bone marrow, with some appearing earlier in ileal mucosa or blood, a pattern consistent with an intestinal mucosal origin.

Library creation used the immunoSEQ multiplex PCR assay. In most patients, genomic DNA was isolated using the Qiagen DNeasy Blood and Tissue Kit and sent frozen to Adaptive Biotechnologies for TCR sequencing. For most patients, high-throughput TCR-beta CDR3 sequencing of genomic DNA was performed by Adaptive Biotechnologies. The paper's data handling went like this. Adaptive's ImmunoSEQ software supplied the TCR sequencing data for 18 patients, while MiXCR and VDJtools were used to process a few other patients. CD4 versus CD8 sorting errors were corrected by removing sequences found in both subsets at a frequency ratio below 5:1. CDR3 nucleotide sequences shared between donor and recipient were removed because their origin could not be assigned. To count as alloreactive, a clone needed at least 2-fold expansion over unstimulated cells and a minimum CFSE-low frequency of 0.002% (template counts) or 0.001% (read counts). A clone was considered mappable if detected in the sequenced pre-transplant spleen, lymph node, or MLR CFSE-low populations of the donor or recipient. The cumulative frequency of alloreactive clones was calculated as a percentage of all sequences, weighted by copy number. In its TCRdb copy, this immuneACCESS table keeps in-frame sequences only and misses some clones. Where compared with another copy, unresolved V genes explain less than half of these, and the others have no known cause. That table supplies the V and J calls and clone size; D and trimming were determined from the DNA. Here the sample has some 39,000 clones; 90% to 95% occur a single time. About 0.22% of the sample is taken by the ten largest.

The chain joins TRBV5-5 to TRBJ1-3, and the D gene may be TRBD1, 5 bases matching. The sequences come from unstimulated CD8+ T cells sorted from spleen or lymph node cells, collected before transplant. This TCR was sampled from a human donor who was the organ donor for an intestinal transplant. The DNA sequence is TGTGCCAGCAGCCCTCCGGGACGGAGATCTGGAAACACCATATATTTT. This encodes CASSPPGRRSGNTIYF.